This T cell receptor (beta chain) was retrieved from a study of T cell responses to AZD1222 COVID-19 vaccine. Clones were sequenced by immunoSEQ multiplex PCR, and TCRdb holds only the in-frame ones, with some missing. The repertoire holds roughly 21,000 clones, with about 80% as singletons. Germline V gene sequence: CDR1 GTSNPN, CDR2 SVGIG (reference sequence). The CDR3 is made up of 17 amino acids. With V trimmed by 8 bases and J by 2 bases, 10 bases remained unmatched. The starting material was peripheral blood, obtained on day 0 of AZD1222 vaccination. This sequence was found in an adult in good health. The chain uses TRBV30 and TRBJ2-2, with 14 positions matching TRBD2. CDR3 region: CAGKGLAGVYNTGELFF. CDR3 nucleotide sequence: TGTGCCGGAAAGGGACTAGCGGGAGTTTATAACACCGGGGAGCTGTTTTTT.